The present T cell receptor beta chain was sequenced within a study of CD4+ T cells in melanoma. This table comes from immunoSEQ multiplex PCR, and its TCRdb copy is limited to in-frame clones, with some not included. The profile shows fewer than 20,000 clones, approximately 84% of them singletons. With 2 bases removed from V and 0 bases from J, the gap between germline ends came to 10 bases. Germline V gives CDR1 KGHSH, CDR2 LQKENI. This CDR3 spans 15 amino acids. The chain links TRBV18 to TRBJ1-1, with D tentatively TRBD1 (5 bases). Sequenced input: cells from a culture (not recorded whether cultured in vitro). The sequence was collected from a human donor with melanoma. This CDR3 reads CASSPWRGMNTEAFF. In nucleotides, the CDR3 is TGTGCCAGCTCACCATGGAGGGGCATGAACACTGAAGCTTTCTTT.